The 21 T cell receptor beta chains below come from one sample, sequenced in a study of control samples from healthy donors and cancer patients. The table came from immunoSEQ multiplex PCR; TCRdb's copy has only in-frame clones and leaves some out. The sample includes about 120,000 clones, roughly nine tenths of them seen just once. The material sequenced was blood. These receptors were obtained from a man younger than 35 in good health.

V and J are TRBV5-4 and TRBJ1-2, with 7 bases matching TRBD1. The CDR3 is made up of 13 amino acids. The V gene's germline CDR1 is SGHNT and CDR2 YYREEE (reference sequence). The junction had 5 bases not matched to a gene; V was cut back by 5 bases and J by 4 bases. CDR3 sequence reads: CASSRDSLYGYTF. CDR3 sequence (DNA): TGTGCCAGCAGTCGGGACAGCCTCTATGGCTACACCTTC.

The chain uses TRBV7-3 and TRBJ2-2; D not resolved. Germline values: CDR1 SGHTA, CDR2 FQGTGA. The CDR3 loop spans 11 amino acids. Trimming removed 2 bases from V and 6 bases from J, with 1 base in between. This CDR3 is CASSLSGELFF. Written as DNA, the CDR3 is TGTGCCAGCAGCTTATCCGGGGAGCTGTTTTTT.

The rearrangement links TRBV5-1 to TRBJ2-2; 11 bases are shared with TRBD1. The CDR3 sequence is 16 residues long. The V gene end was trimmed by 5 bases and the J gene end by 4 bases; junction bases not matched to a gene: 7. Germline assignment: CDR1 SGHRS and CDR2 YFSETQ. CDR3 loop: CASSPRTGGATGELFF. The CDR3 bases are TGCGCCAGCAGTCCCAGGACAGGGGGCGCCACCGGGGAGCTGTTTTTT.

The V gene is TRBV18, the J gene TRBJ1-1; D uncertain. The CDR3 has 16 residues. The V gene's germline CDR1 is KGHSH and CDR2 LQKENI. Between the trimmed V and J ends, which lost 2 bases and 5 bases, there was a span of 18 bases. CDR3 region: CASSPSLEASGTEAFF. The CDR3, as DNA: TGTGCCAGCTCACCAAGTTTGGAGGCCTCGGGGACTGAAGCTTTCTTT.

The chain recombines TRBV6-5 with TRBJ2-4; no firm D call. The CDR3 sequence is 15 residues long. CDR1 and CDR2 (germline): MNHEY, SVGAGI. The germline V and J ends were trimmed by 4 bases and 2 bases, with 12 bases remaining between them. The CDR3 sequence is CASSSTRGPKNIQYF. The CDR3 bases are TGTGCCAGCAGTTCGACGCGCGGACCCAAAAACATTCAGTACTTC.

This rearrangement joins TRBV3-1 (or the pseudogene TRBV3-2) to TRBJ2-3; 8 bases fit TRBD2. Germline-derived CDR1 and CDR2 are LGHDT and YNNKEL (reference sequence). The trim removed 4 bases at V and 0 bases at J, leaving 3 bases unmatched. CDR3 size: 15 residues. CDR3 sequence (DNA): TGTGCCAGCAGCCTTACTAGCGGTAGCACAGATACGCAGTATTTT. Amino acid sequence: CASSLTSGSTDTQYF.

The chain is built from TRBV6-4 and TRBJ2-4, with 8 bases fitting TRBD2. J was trimmed by 3 bases and V by 5 bases; bases with no gene match: 3. The germline gives CDR1 MRHNA, CDR2 SNTAGT. This CDR3 is 14 amino acids long. CDR3 amino acids: CASSPGRGKNIQYF. The DNA of the CDR3 is TGTGCCAGCAGTCCCGGGAGGGGCAAAAACATTCAGTACTTC.

CDR3 loop: CASSFGSSGANVLTF. For the CDR3, the DNA is TGCGCCAGCAGCTTCGGTTCCTCTGGGGCCAACGTCCTGACTTTC. The V and J genes are TRBV5-1 and TRBJ2-6; D remains ambiguous. Looked up from germline, CDR1 is SGHRS and CDR2 is YFSETQ. The CDR3 extends over 15 amino acids. Trimming shortened V by 2 bases and J by 0 bases, and 6 bases separated the two germline ends.

The genes are TRBV11-2 and TRBJ1-4; a possible D gene is TRBD1 (6 bases). The germline V and J ends were trimmed by 1 base and 7 bases, with 16 bases remaining between them. Germline V CDR1 and CDR2: SGHAT, FQNNGV. The CDR3 spans 16 residues. This chain's CDR3 is CASSLGGGGAGEKLFF. CDR3 in DNA: TGTGCCAGCAGCTTAGGGGGAGGGGGGGCCGGTGAAAAACTGTTTTTT.

The chain joins TRBV7-8 to TRBJ1-1; D uncertain. Germline V gene data show CDR1 as SGHVS and CDR2 as FQNEAQ. The V end lost 2 bases, the J end lost 8 bases, and 15 bases lay between the germline ends. The CDR3 has 14 amino acids. DNA for the CDR3: TGTGCCAGCAGCTTACTTATTTCGGCTTCAGAAGCTTTCTTT. Amino acid sequence: CASSLLISASEAFF. Full variable domain (missing parts from reference TRBV7-8 and TRBJ1-1): GAGVSQSPRYKVAKRGQDVALRCDPISGHVSLFWYQQALGQGPEFLTYFQNEAQLDKSGLPSDRFFAERPEGSVSTLKIQRTQQEDSAVYLCASSLLISASEAFFGQGTRLTVV.

The chain couples TRBV5-1 to TRBJ2-7; 8 nucleotides match TRBD2. The germline V gene encodes CDR1 SGHRS and CDR2 YFSETQ. The CDR3 is 19 amino acids. With V trimmed by 0 bases and J by 1 base, 15 bases remained unmatched. The DNA of the CDR3 is TGCGCCAGCAGCTTGGCCAATACTAGCGGACACACCCTATCCTACGAGCAGTACTTC. It specifies CASSLANTSGHTLSYEQYF.

CDR3 sequence reads: CASLFGRYQPQHF. CDR3 nucleotide sequence: TGTGCCAGCCTCTTCGGGCGTTATCAGCCCCAGCATTTT. J is TRBJ1-5 and V is TRBV6-5; D unclear. Germline CDR1 reads MNHEY; CDR2 reads SVGAGI. The V end lost 8 bases, the J end lost 5 bases, and 13 bases lay between the germline ends. This CDR3 has 13 residues.

V gene TRBV6-4 combines with J gene TRBJ2-1; the match to TRBD2 covers 13 bases. This CDR3 spans 16 amino acids. CDR1 and CDR2 from the germline V gene are MRHNA and SNTAGT. V shed 0 bases, J shed 8 bases, and the junction held 4 bases outside the gene matches. In DNA, the CDR3 is TGTGCCAGCAGTGACTCGAGACTAGCGGGAGGAGATGAGCAGTTCTTC. It encodes CASSDSRLAGGDEQFF.

The chain recombines TRBV5-4 with TRBJ2-3; D is ambiguous. The V end was cut by 6 bases, the J end by 2 bases, with 19 bases between. The CDR3 is made up of 16 amino acids. From germline, CDR1 is SGHNT and CDR2 YYREEE (reference sequence). The CDR3 here is CASIPGLRSDTDTQYF. CDR3 bases: TGTGCCAGCATCCCCGGGCTGCGTAGTGACACAGATACGCAGTATTTT.

This clone has only one observation. V and J are TRBV28 and TRBJ1-5, with TRBD1 matching over 7 bases. V was clipped by 8 bases and J by 2 bases; unmatched bases: 12. Looked up from germline, CDR1 is MDHEN and CDR2 is SYDVKM. CDR3 length: 16 residues. DNA for the CDR3: TGTGCCAGCCATCCCAGAGGGGGCGCGGGCAATCAGCCCCAGCATTTT. This gives the protein CASHPRGGAGNQPQHF.

The chain joins TRBV12-3 or TRBV12-4 to TRBJ1-1, with 7 bases identical to TRBD1. The CDR3 sequence is 13 residues long. J gave up 5 bases and V 5 bases, and 5 bases lay outside the gene matches. CDR3 sequence: CASSRKDRTEAFF. The CDR3 DNA follows: TGTGCCAGCAGTCGGAAGGACAGGACTGAAGCTTTCTTT.

The genes are TRBV7-9 and TRBJ1-4; 7 nucleotides align to TRBD1. The CDR3 spans 17 residues. The V and J ends lost 5 bases and 1 base, in that order; junction bases with no gene match: 10. The V gene's germline CDR1 is SEHNR and CDR2 FQNEAQ (reference sequence). DNA of the CDR3: TGTGCCAGCAGCACGTGGGGGCAGGGGGAAACTAATGAAAAACTGTTTTTT. This sequence encodes CASSTWGQGETNEKLFF.

The chain combines TRBV27 with TRBJ1-1, with a tentative D call TRBD1 (5 bases). This CDR3 has 12 residues. The germline CDR1 and CDR2 sequences are MNHEY and SMNVEV (reference sequence). V dropped 6 bases and J dropped 5 bases, with 10 bases sitting between them. The CDR3 region is CASRTGQTEAFF. In DNA, the CDR3 is TGTGCCAGCAGGACTGGACAAACTGAAGCTTTCTTT.

This clone was detected only a few times. The CDR3 DNA sequence: TGTGCCAGCAGTCCATCGGGGCGGGCGGGGGGGGTCGACAGGGCCGCCAAAAACATTCAGTACTTC. This codes for CASSPSGRAGGVDRAAKNIQYF. V and J are TRBV27 and TRBJ2-4; 9 bases match TRBD2. In germline, CDR1 is MNHEY, CDR2 SMNVEV (reference sequence). The junction had 24 bases not matched to a gene; V was cut back by 5 bases and J by 1 base. This CDR3 region has 22 residues.

The chain joins TRBV5-1 to TRBJ2-7; D perhaps matches TRBD1 (6 bases). CDR3 size: 14 residues. CDR1 is SGHRS and CDR2 is YFSETQ in the germline V gene. Trimming removed 0 bases from V and 2 bases from J, with 9 bases in between. CDR3 amino acids: CASSLGAGAYEQYF. The CDR3 DNA reads TGCGCCAGCAGCTTGGGGGCAGGGGCCTACGAGCAGTACTTC.

Only a few counts were recorded for this clone. The chain employs TRBV19 and TRBJ1-5; D unresolved. Germline V gene sequence: CDR1 LNHDA, CDR2 SQIVND (reference sequence). This CDR3 spans 16 amino acids. V was shortened by 2 bases and J by 0 bases, with 11 bases between the two germline ends. Here the CDR3 DNA reads TGTGCCAGTAGTATAAGTCACTCTTATAGCAATCAGCCCCAGCATTTT. It yields the protein CASSISHSYSNQPQHF. Based on the CDR3 plus reference TRBV19 and TRBJ1-5, the full variable domain is DGGITQSPKYLFRKEGQNVTLSCEQNLNHDAMYWYRQDPGQGLRLIYYSQIVNDFQKGDIAEGYSVSREKKESFPLTVTSAQKNPTAFYLCASSISHSYSNQPQHFGDGTRLSIL.